Below are 14 T cell receptor beta chains sequenced from a single sample in a study of PD-L1 blockade in urothelial cancer (TCRdb year 2017). Libraries were prepared through the immunoSEQ multiplex PCR assay. Sourced from immuneACCESS, this table was stored by TCRdb with only in-frame sequences that have V and J called. A share of the clones is absent; for the studies checked, an unresolved V gene accounts for under half, and the remainder has no known explanation. The table for this sample lists approximately 67,000 clones; 70% to 90% of them were counted only once. The top ten constitute just under 15% of the sample. The sample's time point label, decoded: pretreatment peripheral blood. The source was PBMCs, collected around atezolizumab (anti-PD-L1) treatment. The receptors were sampled from a man aged 55 to 69 with urothelial cancer.

The rearrangement uses TRBV7-9 and TRBJ1-5; the D gene is possibly TRBD1 (5 bases). This CDR3 has 13 residues. Germline CDR1 reads SEHNR; CDR2 reads FQNEAQ (reference sequence). With 4 bases removed from V and 6 bases from J, the gap between germline ends came to 10 bases. The CDR3 here is CASSSTGVQPQHF. The CDR3 nucleotides read TGTGCCAGCAGCTCAACGGGGGTTCAGCCCCAGCATTTT.

This sequence joins TRBV9 and TRBJ2-5; TRBD2 is a possible D gene (7 bases). The germline CDR1 and CDR2 sequences are SGDLS and YYNGEE. The CDR3 contains 15 residues. V was pared by 7 bases and J by 2 bases, with 18 bases between. The CDR3 spells CASGLGGRAQETQYF. In DNA form, the CDR3 reads TGTGCCAGCGGGCTAGGGGGGAGGGCACAAGAGACCCAGTACTTC.

V and J are TRBV5-4 and TRBJ1-3; TRBD1 might be the D (5 bases). The CDR3 sequence is 13 residues long. Germline V gene lookup returns CDR1 SGHNT and CDR2 YYREEE (reference sequence). With 6 bases removed from V and 8 bases from J, the gap between germline ends came to 15 bases. In nucleotides, the CDR3 is TGTGCCAGCAACCGGGGGGGGGAAGACACCATATATTTT. As protein: CASNRGGEDTIYF.

This sequence joins TRBV6-5 and TRBJ2-2, with TRBD1 as a possible D gene (5 bases). The CDR3 sequence is 14 residues long. CDR1 and CDR2 (germline): MNHEY, SVGAGI. Trimming left V 2 bases short and J 11 bases short, with 15 bases between. The chain's CDR3 is CASSYATANTELFF. The CDR3 nucleotides read TGTGCCAGCAGTTACGCGACAGCTAACACCGAGCTGTTTTTT.

V is TRBV7-2 and J is TRBJ2-7; 8 positions agree with TRBD1. Germline CDR1 and CDR2: SGHTA and FQGNSA. The CDR3 spans 15 residues. With 1 base clipped from V and 7 bases from J, the junction kept 9 bases outside the gene matches. As DNA, the CDR3 is TGTGCCAGCAGCTTAGTAGGCCAGGGGGCCAGAGAGCAGTACTTC. Its protein product is CASSLVGQGAREQYF.

The J gene is TRBJ1-1, the V gene TRBV6-1; the D gene is possibly TRBD1 (5 bases). The CDR3 contains 15 residues. CDR1 is MNHNS and CDR2 is SASEGT in the germline V gene. V gave up 5 bases and J gave up 0 bases, with 13 bases separating them. CDR3 in amino acids: CASSSFAGVNTEAFF. The DNA of the CDR3 is TGTGCCAGCAGTTCATTTGCGGGGGTGAACACTGAAGCTTTCTTT.

The rearrangement uses TRBV30 and TRBJ2-3; 11 positions match TRBD2. Germline V gene sequence: CDR1 GTSNPN, CDR2 SVGIG (reference sequence). V shed 0 bases, J shed 6 bases, and the junction held 11 bases outside the gene matches. This CDR3 spans 17 amino acids. CDR3 coding DNA: TGTGCCTGGAGTGTAACAGTAGCGGGGGGGCTGAGGGATACGCAGTATTTT. Translated, it gives CAWSVTVAGGLRDTQYF. Together with reference TRBV30 and TRBJ2-3, the CDR3 gives the full variable domain: SQTIHQWPATLVQPVGSPLSLECTVEGTSNPNLYWYRQAAGRGLQLLFYSVGIGQISSEVPQNLSASRPQDRQFILSSKKLLLSDSGFYLCAWSVTVAGGLRDTQYFGPGTRLTVL.

This chain links TRBV5-1 with TRBJ2-5, with TRBD2 as a possible D gene (5 bases). Germline lookup yields CDR1 SGHRS and CDR2 YFSETQ. Trimming took off 4 bases at V and 1 base at J, with 14 bases between the two ends. The CDR3 contains 15 residues. CDR3: CASSRQGLFQETQYF. The CDR3 DNA is TGCGCCAGCAGCCGACAAGGACTCTTCCAAGAGACCCAGTACTTC.

This sequence joins TRBV27 and TRBJ1-1; no definite D call. CDR3 length: 13 residues. CDR1 and CDR2 from the germline V gene are MNHEY and SMNVEV (reference sequence). V dropped 10 bases and J dropped 5 bases, with 17 bases sitting between them. The CDR3 DNA reads as TGTGCCACGAGGGCGGAATTAAGGACTGAAGCTTTCTTT. Protein sequence: CATRAELRTEAFF.

CDR3: CASSPRPGGSGSYEQYF. CDR3 DNA: TGTGCCAGCTCACCGAGACCGGGGGGGAGTGGATCCTACGAGCAGTACTTC. V is TRBV18 and J is TRBJ2-7, with 8 bases lining up with TRBD2. V trimming: 3 bases; J trimming: 1 base; junction bases outside the gene matches: 11. CDR1 and CDR2 (germline): KGHSH, LQKENI. CDR3 length: 17 amino acids.

The chain employs TRBV6-1 and TRBJ1-2, with TRBD1 identical over 9 bases. Per the germline V gene, CDR1 is MNHNS and CDR2 is SASEGT. This CDR3 has 15 residues. The V and J ends lost 3 bases and 10 bases, in that order; junction bases with no gene match: 12. As DNA, the CDR3 is TGTGCCAGCAGTGATCGCCCTAGGACAGGGGAGCCCTACACCTTC. Translating gives CASSDRPRTGEPYTF.

The chain has TRBV5-1 and TRBJ2-3; 7 bases match TRBD2. This CDR3 has 16 amino acids. The junction had 11 bases not matched to a gene; V was cut back by 5 bases and J by 2 bases. Germline CDR1 reads SGHRS; CDR2 reads YFSETQ. CDR3 DNA: TGCGCCAGCAGTGTGGGGGGGGACCCAAACACAGATACGCAGTATTTT. This gives the protein CASSVGGDPNTDTQYF. The complete variable domain, with remaining parts taken from reference TRBV5-1 and TRBJ2-3, reads KAGVTQTPRYLIKTRGQQVTLSCSPISGHRSVSWYQQTPGQGLQFLFEYFSETQRNKGNFPGRFSGRQFSNSRSEMNVSTLELGDSALYLCASSVGGDPNTDTQYFGPGTRLTVL.

The chain joins TRBV18 to TRBJ1-6, with D tentatively TRBD1 (6 bases). Trimming took off 7 bases at V and 8 bases at J, with 18 bases between the two ends. CDR1 and CDR2 from the germline V gene are KGHSH and LQKENI. The CDR3 sequence is 15 residues long. CDR3 sequence: CASWTGTRGDSPLHF. The CDR3 bases are TGTGCCAGCTGGACCGGGACCAGGGGTGATTCACCCCTCCACTTT.

This rearrangement joins TRBV6-6 to TRBJ1-5; no reliable D call. The CDR3 has 15 residues. The germline V gene has CDR1 MNHNY and CDR2 SVGAGI (reference sequence). V was trimmed by 2 bases and J by 5 bases, leaving 13 bases between them. Here the CDR3 DNA reads TGTGCCAGCAGTTACGTGGGTAGGGAGGATCAGCCCCAGCATTTT. Protein: CASSYVGREDQPQHF.